This TCR beta chain appears in the sequencing data of a study of T-cell memory formation after mild COVID-19. TCRdb recomputed calls from the 5' RACE reads with MiXCR, one row per CDR3 protein. The table lists over 150,000 distinct CDR3 sequences, 20% to 25% of them singletons. This CDR3 region has 16 residues. The junction had 3 bases not matched to a gene; V was cut back by 6 bases and J by 3 bases. From germline, CDR1 is SNHLY and CDR2 FYNNEI. Regarding the study as a whole: Day 37-peaking second-wave clones had unconfirmed SARS-CoV-2 specificity.

Regarding this clonotype: What it binds is unknown.

The chain combines TRBV2 with TRBJ2-6; 12 bases agree with TRBD1. Input material: PBMCs or a T cell subset sorted from them (not recorded which). This TCR came from an adult woman who had mild COVID-19 (a few samples of this study predate the infection). Cell type and time point are not known. The CDR3 here is CASRGQGALGANVLTF. CDR3 nucleotide sequence: TGTGCCAGCAGGGGACAGGGGGCGCTTGGGGCCAACGTCCTGACTTTC.